This TCR beta chain is drawn from a study of control samples from healthy donors and cancer patients. This CDR3 contains 15 residues. The V and J ends lost 0 bases and 13 bases respectively, with 19 bases between them. Germline loops: CDR1 SGHKS, CDR2 YYEKEE (reference sequence). The assay was immunoSEQ multiplex PCR, and TCRdb's table has in-frame clones only and misses some. Found here are about 160,000 clones, about 90% of them singletons; the top ten hold 9.5% to 15%. Sequenced input: blood. The TCR originated in a man aged 25 to 40 in good health. The chain combines TRBV5-5 with TRBJ1-4, with D possibly being TRBD1 (5 bases). CDR3 DNA sequence: TGTGCCAGCAGCTTGGTGGTAGGGGCCCACGTGTCACTGTTTTTT. As protein: CASSLVVGAHVSLFF.